The rows below give T cell receptor beta chains drawn from one sample of a study of early T cells in non-severe SARS-CoV-2 infection. TCRdb redid the calling of the 5' RACE reads with MiXCR, one entry per CDR3 protein. The sample includes 30,000 or so distinct CDR3 sequences, under 7.5% of them seen just once. The source material was whole blood. The source of these receptors is an adult who was a healthcare worker with PCR-confirmed SARS-CoV-2 infection or an uninfected control (not recorded which). CDR3s include the opening cysteine and the closing phenylalanine or tryptophan. D genes are given only for firm matches. Clone size is not always given. Where it is, it says once, few, many or a class for expanded clones.

TRBJ2-6,TRBV7-3,.,many,CASSVDSGANVLTF,TGTGCCAGCAGCGTGGACTCTGGGGCCAACGTCCTGACTTTC
TRBJ1-5,TRBV19,.,many,CATSNRAGANQPQHF,TGTGCCACCTCAAACCGGGCAGGCGCCAATCAGCCCCAGCATTTT
TRBJ2-7,TRBV5-4,TRBD1,.,CASSSGTGPYEQYF,TGTGCCAGCAGCTCCGGGACAGGCCCCTACGAGCAGTACTTC
TRBJ2-5,TRBV19,.,.,CASSSFTERETQYF,TGTGCCAGTAGTAGTTTCACTGAAAGGGAGACCCAGTACTTC
TRBJ1-1,TRBV7-9,.,many,CATGSAFF,TGTGCCACCGGTAGCGCTTTCTTT
TRBJ1-6,TRBV29-1,.,many,CSAKSSYNSPLHF,TGCAGCGCGAAGAGCTCCTATAATTCACCCCTCCACTTT
TRBJ1-4,TRBV29-1,.,many,CSAGLGSTNEKLFF,TGCAGCGCCGGCTTGGGATCAACTAATGAAAAACTGTTTTTT
TRBJ1-1,TRBV24-1,.,many,CATSDWKNTEAFF,TGTGCCACCAGTGATTGGAAAAACACTGAAGCTTTCTTT
TRBJ1-5,TRBV19,TRBD1,few,CASSMNRGTSNQPQHF,TGTGCCAGTAGTATGAACAGGGGAACTAGCAATCAGCCCCAGCATTTT
TRBJ2-6,TRBV12-3/TRBV12-4,TRBD1,many,CASSPRQGLGSGANVLTF,TGTGCCAGCAGTCCAAGACAGGGCCTAGGATCTGGGGCCAACGTCCTGACTTTC
TRBJ2-1,TRBV27,.,many,CASSLSSYNEQFF,TGTGCCAGCAGTTTAAGCTCCTACAATGAGCAGTTCTTC
TRBJ2-6,TRBV27,.,many,CASSPGANVLTF,TGTGCCAGCAGTCCTGGGGCCAACGTCCTGACTTTC
TRBJ2-1,TRBV20-1,TRBD2,.,CSTSGRAGKEQFF,TGCAGCACTAGCGGGAGGGCCGGAAAAGAGCAGTTCTTC
TRBJ1-1,TRBV14,.,.,CASSQDAAMNTEAFF,TGTGCCAGCAGCCAAGATGCAGCGATGAACACTGAAGCTTTCTTT
TRBJ2-2,TRBV6-6,TRBD1,few,CASRQGGNTGELFF,TGTGCCAGCCGACAGGGCGGGAACACCGGGGAGCTGTTTTTT
TRBJ2-3,TRBV7-2,TRBD1,.,CASSPLRGTVDPTDTQYF,TGTGCCAGCAGCCCGCTTCGTGGGACAGTAGACCCCACAGATACGCAGTATTTT
TRBJ1-1,TRBV28,TRBD1,many,CASSSQDRGWNTEAFF,TGTGCCAGCAGCTCACAAGACAGGGGATGGAACACTGAAGCTTTCTTT
TRBJ2-5,TRBV2,.,many,CASSEVTQYF,TGTGCCAGCAGTGAAGTAACCCAGTACTTC
TRBJ2-7,TRBV28,.,once,CASSLFRPPYEQYF,TGTGCCAGCAGTTTATTTCGGCCCCCCTACGAGCAGTACTTC
TRBJ1-1,TRBV6-1,.,many,CASSEADTTLQAFF,TGTGCCAGCAGTGAAGCGGACACCACACTACAAGCTTTCTTT
TRBJ2-3,TRBV28,.,many,CAVSGAADTQYF,TGTGCCGTCTCCGGGGCCGCAGATACGCAGTATTTT
TRBJ2-7,TRBV29-1,TRBD1,.,CSVEDREAEQYF,TGCAGCGTTGAGGACAGGGAGGCCGAGCAGTACTTC
TRBJ2-7,TRBV27,TRBD2,many,CASSPSGRASEQYF,TGTGCCAGCAGTCCCAGCGGGAGGGCCTCGGAGCAGTACTTC
TRBJ2-3,TRBV20-1,.,.,CSSLHGLTSTDTQYF,TGCAGTTCGCTACACGGGCTAACTAGCACAGATACGCAGTATTTT
TRBJ2-3,TRBV6-6,TRBD2,few,CASSGTSGRYDTQYF,TGTGCCAGCAGTGGAACTAGCGGGAGGTACGATACGCAGTATTTT
TRBJ2-1,TRBV6-6,TRBD2,.,CASSPGGLAIYNEQFF,TGTGCCAGCAGTCCAGGGGGACTAGCGATTTACAATGAGCAGTTCTTC
TRBJ1-5,TRBV28,.,many,CASSLKGGNQPQHF,TGTGCCAGCAGTTTAAAGGGAGGCAATCAGCCCCAGCATTTT
TRBJ1-1,TRBV6-5,.,many,CASSATRELNTEAFF,TGTGCCAGCAGTGCTACGCGGGAGCTGAACACTGAAGCTTTCTTT
TRBJ2-1,TRBV16,TRBD1,.,CASSQTGQDGGQFF,TGTGCCAGCAGCCAGACTGGACAGGATGGGGGGCAGTTCTTC
TRBJ1-1,TRBV10-3,.,many,CAISKTGTEAFF,TGTGCCATCAGCAAGACAGGAACTGAAGCTTTCTTT
TRBJ2-7,TRBV4-1,.,many,CASSQVSTDTYEQYF,TGCGCCAGCAGCCAAGTATCGACGGATACCTACGAGCAGTACTTC
TRBJ1-1,TRBV29-1,.,many,CSLTSLDTEAFF,TGCAGCTTGACGAGTTTGGACACTGAAGCTTTCTTT
TRBJ2-1,TRBV19,.,many,CASHQASYNEQFF,TGTGCCAGTCACCAGGCTTCCTACAATGAGCAGTTCTTC
TRBJ2-3,TRBV4-2,.,few,CASSQDVGDQPFDTQYF,TGTGCCAGCAGCCAAGACGTGGGGGACCAACCTTTCGATACGCAGTATTTT
TRBJ1-1,TRBV20-1,.,many,CSASPQRGGGTEAFF,TGCAGTGCTAGTCCTCAGCGCGGCGGGGGGACTGAAGCTTTCTTT
TRBJ2-7,TRBV24-1,TRBD1,many,CATSDGTALTYEQYF,TGTGCCACCAGTGATGGGACAGCCCTCACCTACGAGCAGTACTTC
TRBJ2-7,TRBV7-6,.,many,CASSVSGSTDEQYF,TGTGCCAGCAGCGTATCGGGATCCACCGACGAGCAGTACTTC